Below, one T cell receptor (beta chain) is given with its context. Its cognate antigen is unknown. The data were taken from a study of beta chain features in type 1 diabetes. Overall study context: Researchers looked at approximately 110,000,000 sorted cells across all samples.

The sequenced template was cDNA made from the entire isolated RNA. Libraries were prepared by immunoSEQ multiplex PCR; TCRdb keeps only in-frame clonotypes and omits some of them. The data contain about 22,000 clones, approximately 57% of them seen just once; the ten biggest clones take up 0.37%. General observations from the study: Cells that show high TCR expression could be over-represented by cDNA sequencing. Moderate but significant shortening of TCRB CDR3s was recorded in all four CD4+ subsets from Type 1 diabetes patients.

V lost 5 bases and J lost 1, with 12 bases in between. In germline, CDR1 is SEHNR, CDR2 FQNEAQ (reference sequence). The CDR3 covers 14 residues. Naive, central memory, regulatory and stem cell-like memory cells within the CD4+ compartment were sorted using CD45RO/CCR7/CD25/CD127/CD95/CD27. Sequenced: stem cell memory CD4+ T cells from blood. V is TRBV7-9 and J is TRBJ2-7; weak D call: TRBD2 (5 bases). The clonotype comes from a man younger than 35 with type 1 diabetes. This chain's CDR3 is CASSPRGQSYEQYF. The CDR3 region has the DNA TGTGCCAGCAGCCCCCGGGGTCAGTCCTACGAGCAGTACTTC.